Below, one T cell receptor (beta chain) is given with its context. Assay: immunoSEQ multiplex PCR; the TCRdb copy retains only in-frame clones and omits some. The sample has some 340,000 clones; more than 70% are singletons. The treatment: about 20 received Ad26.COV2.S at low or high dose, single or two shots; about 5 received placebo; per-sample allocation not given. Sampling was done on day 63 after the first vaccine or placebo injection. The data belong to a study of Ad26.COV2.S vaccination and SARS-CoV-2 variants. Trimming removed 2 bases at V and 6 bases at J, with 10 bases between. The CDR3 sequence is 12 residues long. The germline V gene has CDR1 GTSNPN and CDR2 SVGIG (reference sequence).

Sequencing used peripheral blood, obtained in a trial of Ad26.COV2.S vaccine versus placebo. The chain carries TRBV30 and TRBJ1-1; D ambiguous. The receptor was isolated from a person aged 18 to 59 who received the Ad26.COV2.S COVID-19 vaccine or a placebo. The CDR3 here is CAWSKRVAEAFF. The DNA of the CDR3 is TGTGCCTGGAGTAAACGGGTGGCTGAAGCTTTCTTT.